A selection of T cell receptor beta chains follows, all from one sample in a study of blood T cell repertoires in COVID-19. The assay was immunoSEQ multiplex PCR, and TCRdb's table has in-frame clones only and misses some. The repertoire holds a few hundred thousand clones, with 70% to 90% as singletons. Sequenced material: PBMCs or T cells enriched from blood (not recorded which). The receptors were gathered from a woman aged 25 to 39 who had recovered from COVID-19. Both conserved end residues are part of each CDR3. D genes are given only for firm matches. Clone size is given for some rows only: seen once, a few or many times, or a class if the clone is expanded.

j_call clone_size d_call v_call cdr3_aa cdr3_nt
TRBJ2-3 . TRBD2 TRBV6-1 CASSEALGAGDTQYF TGTGCCAGCAGTGAAGCGCTCGGAGCGGGGGATACGCAGTATTTT
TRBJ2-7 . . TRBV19 CASGLAWGEQYF TGTGCCAGCGGACTGGCTTGGGGTGAGCAGTACTTC
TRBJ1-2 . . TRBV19 CASSTREGLYGYTF TGTGCCAGTAGTACCAGGGAGGGACTCTATGGCTACACCTTC
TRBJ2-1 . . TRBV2 CASSERRTGSSYNEQFF TGTGCCAGCAGTGAACGCAGGACGGGAAGCTCCTACAATGAGCAGTTCTTC
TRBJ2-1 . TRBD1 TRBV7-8 CASSLGQGSKNYNEQFF TGTGCCAGCAGCCTTGGACAGGGGTCAAAGAATTACAATGAGCAGTTCTTC
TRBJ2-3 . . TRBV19 CASSIGLGWDTQYF TGTGCCAGTAGTATAGGACTAGGGTGGGATACGCAGTATTTT
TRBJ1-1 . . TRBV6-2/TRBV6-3 CASSPRYNMEAFF TGTGCCAGCAGCCCCAGGTATAACATGGAAGCTTTCTTT
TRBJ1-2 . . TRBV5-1 CASSPRTTYGYTF TGCGCCAGCAGCCCTCGAACTACCTATGGCTACACCTTC
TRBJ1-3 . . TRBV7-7 CASSLGGGPGNTIYF TGTGCTAGCAGCTTAGGCGGGGGGCCTGGAAACACCATATATTTT
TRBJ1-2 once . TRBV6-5 CASSSSTGRYGYTF .
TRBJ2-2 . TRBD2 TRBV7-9 CASSTATSGDNTGELFF TGTGCCAGCAGCACCGCGACTAGCGGGGATAACACCGGGGAGCTGTTTTTT
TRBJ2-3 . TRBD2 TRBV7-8 CASSLFTSGGAMTDTQYF TGTGCCAGCAGCTTATTCACTAGCGGGGGGGCTATGACAGATACGCAGTATTTT
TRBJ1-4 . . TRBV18 CASRSTKTNEKLFF TGTGCCAGCAGGTCGACTAAAACTAATGAAAAACTGTTTTTT
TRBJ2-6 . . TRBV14 CASRAANYSGANVLTF TGTGCCAGCAGGGCAGCCAACTACTCTGGGGCCAACGTCCTGACTTTC
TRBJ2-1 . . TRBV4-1 CASSSVDMITYNEQFF TGCGCCAGCAGCTCCGTGGACATGATTACCTACAATGAGCAGTTCTTC
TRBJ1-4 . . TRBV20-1 CSASYGGPEKLFF TGCAGTGCTAGTTACGGGGGTCCTGAAAAACTGTTTTTT
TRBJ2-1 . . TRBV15 CATSRGRPRDNEQFF TGTGCCACCAGCAGAGGTCGGCCTCGGGACAATGAGCAGTTCTTC
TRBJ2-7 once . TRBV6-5 CALGGGTASYEQYF TGTGCCCTCGGGGGCGGGACAGCCTCCTACGAGCAGTACTTC
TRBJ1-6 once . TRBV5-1 CASSLAGINSPLHF TGCGCCAGCAGCTTGGCAGGGATAAATTCACCCCTCCACTTT
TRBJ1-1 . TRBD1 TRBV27 CASSGQGHATRTEAFF TGTGCCAGCAGCGGACAGGGTCACGCCACCCGCACTGAAGCTTTCTTT
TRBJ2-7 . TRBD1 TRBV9 CASSVAPGGGGSYEQYF TGTGCCAGCAGCGTAGCACCAGGGGGCGGCGGCTCCTACGAGCAGTACTTC
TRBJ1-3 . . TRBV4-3 CASSQGGMISGNTIYF TGCGCCAGCAGCCAGGGGGGGATGATCTCTGGAAACACCATATATTTT
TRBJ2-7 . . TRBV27 CASMRQGGYEQYF TGTGCCAGCATGAGGCAGGGGGGCTACGAGCAGTACTTC
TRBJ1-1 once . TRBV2 CASTRELRAFF TGTGCCAGCACCCGGGAGTTAAGGGCTTTCTTT
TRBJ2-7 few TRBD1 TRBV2 CASSWETGGEQYF TGTGCCAGCAGTTGGGAGACAGGGGGCGAGCAGTACTTC
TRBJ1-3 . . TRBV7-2 CASSFYSSPDRSGNTIYF TGTGCCAGCAGCTTTTACTCCTCCCCGGACAGATCTGGAAACACCATATATTTT
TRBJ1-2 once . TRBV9 CASSGRRDGYTF TGTGCCAGCAGCGGAAGAAGAGATGGCTACACCTTC
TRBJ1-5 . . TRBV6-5 CASRTGTTSNQPQHF TGTGCCAGCCGGACCGGGACAACTAGCAATCAGCCCCAGCATTTT
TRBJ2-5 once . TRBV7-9 CASSPWGGTEETQYF TGTGCCAGCAGCCCCTGGGGGGGCACCGAAGAGACCCAGTACTTC
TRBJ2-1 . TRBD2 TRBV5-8 CASSLYSGGVEPSYEQFF TGTGCCAGCAGCTTGTATAGCGGGGGGGTAGAACCTTCCTATGAGCAGTTCTTC
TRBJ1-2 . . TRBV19 CASSGGGSGGYTF TGTGCCAGTAGCGGCGGAGGCTCGGGGGGCTACACCTTC
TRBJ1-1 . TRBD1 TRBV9 CASSPGPTGGPGAFF TGTGCCAGCAGCCCGGGCCCTACAGGGGGTCCCGGAGCTTTCTTT